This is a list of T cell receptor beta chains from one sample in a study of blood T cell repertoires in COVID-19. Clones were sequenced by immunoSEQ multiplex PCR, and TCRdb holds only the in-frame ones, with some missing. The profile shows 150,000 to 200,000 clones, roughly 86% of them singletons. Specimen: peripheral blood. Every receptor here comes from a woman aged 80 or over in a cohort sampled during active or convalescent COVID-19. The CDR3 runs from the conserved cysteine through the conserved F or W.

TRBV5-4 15 CASRQKQGRNTEAFF
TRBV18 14 CASSPQGAENIQYF
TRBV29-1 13 CSVGLGPQETQYF
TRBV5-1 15 CASSPSAGSHEKLFF
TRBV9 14 CASSVQAGTGELFF
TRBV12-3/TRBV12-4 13 CASSLGGPYGYTF
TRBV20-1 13 CSASRQLNTEAFF
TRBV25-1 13 CASSATGDTEAFF
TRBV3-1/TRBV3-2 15 CASSPIAGDADTQYF
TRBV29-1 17 CSAKQGNRGKSTDTQYF
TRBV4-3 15 CASSQGSGQGGGYTF
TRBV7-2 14 CASSLIQGGNEQFF
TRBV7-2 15 CASSLDGQGNTEAFF
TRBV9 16 CASSDQQGGPYNEQFF
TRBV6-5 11 CAASGTDEAFF
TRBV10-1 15 CASSFGRGSYNEQFF
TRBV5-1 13 CASSLKPTDTQYF
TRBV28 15 CASSLGQGLWTEAFF
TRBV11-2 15 CASSLGPGDNTEAFF
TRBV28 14 CASDHSGGANEQYF
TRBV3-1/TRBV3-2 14 CASSQASRANVLTF
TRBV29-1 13 CSVEREVDTEAFF
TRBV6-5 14 CASSYTGFGTEAFF
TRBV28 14 CASRNSGVRETQYF
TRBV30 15 CAWGIMGARTDTQYF
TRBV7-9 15 CASSFSSTGPGELFF
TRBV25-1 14 CASGISGSRGEQFF
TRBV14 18 CASSHHAGSLSMNTEAFF
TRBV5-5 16 CASSLEVGRFNYGYTF
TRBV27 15 CASSQTGTGQETQYF
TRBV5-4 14 CASSPGTSLSGYTF